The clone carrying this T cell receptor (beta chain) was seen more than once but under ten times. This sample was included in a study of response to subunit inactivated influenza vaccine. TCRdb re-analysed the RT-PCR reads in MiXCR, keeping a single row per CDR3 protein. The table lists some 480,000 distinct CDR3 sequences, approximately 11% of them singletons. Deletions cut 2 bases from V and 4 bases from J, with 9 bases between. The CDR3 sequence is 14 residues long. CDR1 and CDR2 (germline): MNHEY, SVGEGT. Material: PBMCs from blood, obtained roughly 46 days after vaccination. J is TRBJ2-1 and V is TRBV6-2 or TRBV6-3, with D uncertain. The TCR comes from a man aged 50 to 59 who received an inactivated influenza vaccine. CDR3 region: CASSYLAGYNEQFF. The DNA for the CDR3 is TGTGCCAGCAGTTACCTGGCCGGTTACAATGAGCAGTTCTTC.